This note documents a single T cell receptor beta chain sequence. V was pared by 1 base and J by 0 bases, with 11 bases between. The CDR3 spans 15 residues. Germline values: CDR1 GTSNPN, CDR2 SVGIG (reference sequence). This record comes from a study of human T cells and chemical hapten exposure. Time point defined: patch test 1, 2 weeks after DPC sensitization. The treatment here: therapeutic diphenylcyclopropenone sensitization with weekly scalp DPC. TCRdb passed the RACE reads through MiXCR, listing each CDR3 protein once. The sample records 380,000 or so distinct CDR3 sequences, approximately 5.1% being singletons.

Sequenced here: whole blood, sampled in connection with sensitization to the hapten diphenylcyclopropenone (DPC). V usage is TRBV30 and J usage is TRBJ2-3, with D perhaps matching TRBD2 (5 bases). The clonotype originates from a woman aged 50 to 60 with alopecia areata. Some clones in this sample may be carry-over from other donors' samples. CDR3 sequence: CAWSAAGVSTDTQYF. The CDR3, as DNA: TGTGCCTGGAGTGCAGCCGGGGTCAGCACAGATACGCAGTATTTT.